The 26 T cell receptor beta chains reported below all come from one sample, sequenced in a study of T cells in localized non-small cell lung cancer. Sequencing was performed with immunoSEQ multiplex PCR; in TCRdb, only in-frame clones are kept and a portion is missing. The table lists around 40,000 clones, about 90% of them singletons. The material was peripheral blood, obtained before any cancer treatment. These receptors came from a man aged 40 to 69 with stage I lung adenocarcinoma.

This clone has a single count. The chain is built from TRBV27 and TRBJ2-1, with 10 bases identical to TRBD2. V shed 2 bases and J 6 bases; nucleotides not matched to a gene: 7. From germline, CDR1 is MNHEY and CDR2 SMNVEV (reference sequence). The CDR3 loop spans 16 amino acids. As DNA, the CDR3 is TGTGCCAGCAGTTTAGGCAGCGGGAGGGCCCCCAATGAGCAGTTCTTC. It is translated as CASSLGSGRAPNEQFF.

A single count supports this clone. The rearrangement links TRBV5-6 to TRBJ2-5, with TRBD1 matching 9 bases. Trimming removed 4 bases from V and 5 bases from J; junction bases left unmatched: 6. CDR1 is SGHDT and CDR2 is YYEEEE in the germline V gene. The CDR3 has 14 amino acids. The DNA of the CDR3 is TGTGCCAGCAGCAATACAGGGGGCGCGGAGACCCAGTACTTC. It yields the protein CASSNTGGAETQYF.

This clone was seen only once. The chain recombines TRBV13 with TRBJ1-1; D unresolved. The CDR3 has 13 residues. Trimming left V 5 bases short and J 7 bases short, with 14 bases between. Germline V lookup: CDR1 PRHDT, CDR2 FYEKMQ (reference sequence). The CDR3 bases are TGTGCCAGCAGCCGGGGAGACACCAGTGAAGCTTTCTTT. Encoded protein: CASSRGDTSEAFF.

The chain is built from TRBV5-1 and TRBJ1-1; unclear D gene. Deletions cut 4 bases from V and 1 base from J, with 8 bases between. The V gene's germline CDR1 is SGHRS and CDR2 YFSETQ. The CDR3 consists of 13 residues. The CDR3 loop reads CASSHDRNTEAFF. The CDR3 DNA sequence: TGCGCCAGCAGCCATGACCGGAACACTGAAGCTTTCTTT.

This rearrangement joins TRBV6-5 to TRBJ2-1, with TRBD1 identical over 9 bases. The CDR3 consists of 16 residues. V shed 2 bases and J 6 bases; nucleotides not matched to a gene: 8. Germline CDR1 reads MNHEY; CDR2 reads SVGAGI. CDR3 in amino acids: CASSYLPEQGANEQFF. In nucleotides, the CDR3 is TGTGCCAGCAGTTACCTACCTGAACAGGGGGCCAATGAGCAGTTCTTC.

As for this clone: A read error may be the cause here, since a much bigger clone is one base away. Other DNA sequences within the sample encode an identical CDR3. The chain employs TRBV7-9 and TRBJ2-7, with 10 nucleotides matching TRBD1. V trimming: 6 bases; J trimming: 4 bases; junction bases outside the gene matches: 9. Per germline, CDR1 SEHNR and CDR2 FQNEAQ (reference sequence). The CDR3 length is 15 residues. CDR3 sequence (DNA): TGTGCCAGCAGTTCAGCCGGGACAGGGGTTTACGAGCAGTACTTC. Encoded protein: CASSSAGTGVYEQYF.

The chain joins TRBV6-1 to TRBJ2-1; D unresolved. V was trimmed by 2 bases and J by 0 bases, leaving 5 bases between them. Germline V lookup: CDR1 MNHNS, CDR2 SASEGT. CDR3 size: 14 residues. The CDR3 DNA reads TGTGCCAGCAGTGAAATGGCCTCCTACAATGAGCAGTTCTTC. It is translated as CASSEMASYNEQFF.

The V call is TRBV7-2, the J call TRBJ2-2; TRBD2 aligns across 10 bases. The CDR3 covers 14 residues. CDR1 and CDR2 from the germline V gene are SGHTA and FQGNSA. J gave up 5 bases and V 7 bases, and 4 bases lay outside the gene matches. The CDR3 protein is CASTEAGGTGELFF. CDR3 coding DNA: TGTGCCAGCACCGAAGCGGGAGGGACCGGGGAGCTGTTTTTT.

The chain is built from TRBV9 and TRBJ1-3; D ambiguous. From germline, CDR1 is SGDLS and CDR2 YYNGEE. This CDR3 comprises 16 residues. V dropped 0 bases and J dropped 0 bases, with 10 bases sitting between them. CDR3 sequence: CASSVGSSLSGNTIYF. In DNA form, the CDR3 reads TGTGCCAGCAGCGTAGGAAGTAGCCTCTCTGGAAACACCATATATTTT.

The V gene is TRBV18, the J gene TRBJ2-7; D may be TRBD1 or TRBD2 (6 bases each). Trimming left V 0 bases short and J 2 bases short, with 14 bases between. Per the germline V gene, CDR1 is KGHSH and CDR2 is LQKENI. CDR3 length equals 16 residues. Written as DNA, the CDR3 is TGTGCCAGCTCACCACCGGTAACAGGGAGGACCTACGAGCAGTACTTC. Translated: CASSPPVTGRTYEQYF.

The V call is TRBV28, the J call TRBJ2-7; the D gene is possibly TRBD1 (6 bases). In germline, CDR1 is MDHEN, CDR2 SYDVKM. This CDR3 region has 14 residues. V was pared by 3 bases and J by 0 bases, with 9 bases between. The CDR3 DNA reads as TGTGCCAGCAGTTTGTGGGGGCCCTCCTACGAGCAGTACTTC. It is translated as CASSLWGPSYEQYF. Full variable domain (missing parts from reference TRBV28 and TRBJ2-7): DVKVTQSSRYLVKRTGEKVFLECVQDMDHENMFWYRQDPGLGLRLIYFSYDVKMKEKGDIPEGYSVSREKKERFSLILESASTNQTSMYLCASSLWGPSYEQYFGPGTRLTVT.

This clone was found a few times. The rearrangement joins TRBV21-1 to TRBJ2-5; the table's D call, TRBD1, was not checked against the DNA. TRBV21-1 is designated a pseudogene. The CDR3 consists of 13 residues. This CDR3 reads CASPRQGQETQYF. The CDR3 nucleotides read TGTGCCAGCCCGAGACAGGGGCAAGAGACCCAGTACTTC.

The chain recombines TRBV23-1 with TRBJ2-1, with D perhaps being TRBD1 or TRBD2 (6 bases each). TRBV23-1 is labeled an ORF, and its function is uncertain. The CDR3 totals 17 residues. V was clipped by 2 bases and J by 0 bases, with 14 bases between them. The CDR3 is CASSQGGGGGSYNEQFF. CDR3 DNA sequence: TGCGCCAGCAGTCAAGGAGGGGGAGGAGGCTCCTACAATGAGCAGTTCTTC.

The V and J genes are TRBV27 and TRBJ2-5; D not resolved. V gave up 3 bases and J gave up 5 bases, with 19 bases separating them. Germline V gene sequence: CDR1 MNHEY, CDR2 SMNVEV (reference sequence). This CDR3 has 16 amino acids. CDR3 loop: CASSFSLRTLGETQYF. The CDR3 DNA sequence: TGTGCCAGCAGTTTTTCATTGAGGACCCTGGGGGAGACCCAGTACTTC.

V and J are TRBV28 and TRBJ2-7; the D gene could be TRBD1 or TRBD2 (5 bases each). Germline values: CDR1 MDHEN, CDR2 SYDVKM. V lost 6 bases and J lost 5, with 17 bases in between. The CDR3 is 14 amino acids. CDR3 bases: TGTGCCAGCAGCCGGGTGGGGGTTGTCAACGAGCAGTACTTC. It translates to CASSRVGVVNEQYF.

The V call is TRBV11-2, the J call TRBJ2-5, with D possibly matching TRBD2 (6 bases). Trimming stripped 1 base from V and 2 bases from J, with 11 bases between. CDR3 length: 15 residues. Per germline, CDR1 SGHAT and CDR2 FQNNGV. CDR3 region: CASSLGRGVQETQYF. CDR3 nucleotides: TGTGCCAGCAGCTTAGGGAGGGGAGTACAAGAGACCCAGTACTTC.

The V gene is TRBV9, the J gene TRBJ2-1; 9 positions match TRBD2. Losses at the gene ends were 0 bases for V and 3 bases for J; bases not matched to a gene: 4. This CDR3 has 16 amino acids. Looked up from germline, CDR1 is SGDLS and CDR2 is YYNGEE. CDR3 residues: CASSVGGRALYNEQFF. The CDR3 DNA is TGTGCCAGCAGCGTAGGCGGGAGGGCCCTCTACAATGAGCAGTTCTTC. The full variable domain, completed using reference TRBV9 and TRBJ2-1, is DSGVTQTPKHLITATGQRVTLRCSPRSGDLSVYWYQQSLDQGLQFLIQYYNGEERAKGNILERFSAQQFPDLHSELNLSSLELGDSALYFCASSVGGRALYNEQFFGPGTRLTVL.

The chain links TRBV4-1 to TRBJ2-2, with D tentatively TRBD1 (5 bases). The CDR3 has 15 amino acids. V gave up 4 bases and J gave up 8 bases, with 17 bases separating them. The germline V gene has CDR1 MGHRA and CDR2 YSYEKL. The CDR3 nucleotides are TGCGCCAGCAGCCTGATAAGGGGTCAGGGAGGGGAGCTGTTTTTT. Translation gives CASSLIRGQGGELFF.

This clone was seen just once. V usage is TRBV9 and J usage is TRBJ2-3, with 8 bases lining up with TRBD2. This CDR3 region has 18 residues. V dropped 4 bases and J dropped 5; count of bases not matched to a gene: 18. Germline-derived CDR1 and CDR2 are SGDLS and YYNGEE. Written as DNA, the CDR3 is TGTGCCAGCAGCCCACCACGGGGGGGAGGGCGTCGGGGAGATACGCAGTATTTT. It yields the protein CASSPPRGGGRRGDTQYF.

V usage is TRBV2 and J usage is TRBJ2-1; 8 bases align to TRBD2. Germline assignment: CDR1 SNHLY and CDR2 FYNNEI. With V trimmed by 4 bases and J by 0 bases, 2 bases remained unmatched. The CDR3 is 15 amino acids. The CDR3 DNA is TGTGCCAGCAGTGTGGCGGGAGGCTCCTACAATGAGCAGTTCTTC. Protein: CASSVAGGSYNEQFF.

This chain connects TRBV10-3 to TRBJ2-5; the D is unclear. V lost 8 bases, J lost 1 base, and 14 bases lay in between. The V gene's germline CDR1 is ENHRY and CDR2 SYGVKD. This CDR3 is 14 amino acids long. CDR3 DNA sequence: TGTGCCATCCGAGGCACGGACGGCCAAGAGACCCAGTACTTC. Translation gives CAIRGTDGQETQYF.

The V and J genes are TRBV6-5 and TRBJ2-7; 10 positions agree with TRBD2. Germline CDR1 reads MNHEY; CDR2 reads SVGAGI. The CDR3 spans 15 residues. Unmatched junction bases numbered 3, after V lost 4 bases and J lost 0 bases. CDR3 DNA: TGTGCCAGCAGTTCACTAGCGGGGAGCTCCTACGAGCAGTACTTC. This encodes CASSSLAGSSYEQYF.

The chain couples TRBV7-3 to TRBJ1-2; no definite D call. Germline V gene sequence: CDR1 SGHTA, CDR2 FQGTGA. The CDR3 sequence is 15 residues long. Trimming shortened V by 5 bases and J by 2 bases, and 15 bases separated the two germline ends. The CDR3 sequence is CASSPHRIQNYGYTF. In DNA, the CDR3 is TGTGCCAGCAGCCCCCATAGAATACAAAACTATGGCTACACCTTC. The entire variable domain, with the rest obtained from reference TRBV7-3 and TRBJ1-2, is as follows: GAGVSQTPSNKVTEKGKYVELRCDPISGHTALYWYRQSLGQGPEFLIYFQGTGAADDSGLPNDRFFAVRPEGSVSTLKIQRTERGDSAVYLCASSPHRIQNYGYTFGSGTRLTVV.

The gene calls are TRBV5-4 and TRBJ2-7, with D possibly being TRBD2 (5 bases). V was cut by 4 bases and J by 4 bases, with 15 bases left in between. The CDR3 has 14 amino acids. The germline CDR1 and CDR2 sequences are SGHNT and YYREEE (reference sequence). As DNA, the CDR3 is TGTGCCAGCAGCGAAACGGGATCCTCGTACGAGCAGTACTTC. Protein product: CASSETGSSYEQYF.

The chain has TRBV28 and TRBJ2-7; D ambiguous. This CDR3 has 11 amino acids. Germline loops: CDR1 MDHEN, CDR2 SYDVKM. Deletions cut 5 bases from V and 3 bases from J, with 5 bases between. The CDR3 DNA reads TGTGCCAGCAGTATATACTACGAGCAGTACTTC. Its protein is CASSIYYEQYF.

This clone appeared a few times. V is TRBV29-1 and J is TRBJ2-3, with 8 bases matching TRBD1. Germline V gives CDR1 SQVTM, CDR2 ANQGSEA. This CDR3 contains 13 residues. The V gene end was trimmed by 4 bases and the J gene end by 5 bases; junction bases not matched to a gene: 5. The CDR3 DNA sequence: TGCAGCGTTGTCCCAGGGGGCTTAGATACGCAGTATTTT. Residues: CSVVPGGLDTQYF.